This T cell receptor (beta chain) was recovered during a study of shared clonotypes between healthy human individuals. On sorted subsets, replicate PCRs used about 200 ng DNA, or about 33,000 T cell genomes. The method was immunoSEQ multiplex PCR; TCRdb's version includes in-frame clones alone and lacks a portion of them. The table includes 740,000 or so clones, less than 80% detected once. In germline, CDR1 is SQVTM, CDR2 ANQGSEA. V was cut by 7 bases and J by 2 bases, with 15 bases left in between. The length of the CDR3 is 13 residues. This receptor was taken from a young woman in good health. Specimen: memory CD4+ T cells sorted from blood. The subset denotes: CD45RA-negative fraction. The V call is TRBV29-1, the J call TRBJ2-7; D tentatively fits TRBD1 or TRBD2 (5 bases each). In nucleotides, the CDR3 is TGCAGCGCTACCGGGACGGATGCCTACGAGCAGTACTTC. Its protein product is CSATGTDAYEQYF.